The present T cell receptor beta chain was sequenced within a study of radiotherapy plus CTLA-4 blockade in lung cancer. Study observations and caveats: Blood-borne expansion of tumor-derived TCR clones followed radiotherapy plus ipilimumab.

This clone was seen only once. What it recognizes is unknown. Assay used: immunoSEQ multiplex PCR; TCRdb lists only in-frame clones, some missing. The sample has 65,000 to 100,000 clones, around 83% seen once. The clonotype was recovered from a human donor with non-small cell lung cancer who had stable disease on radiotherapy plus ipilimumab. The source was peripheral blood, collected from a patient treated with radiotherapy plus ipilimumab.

DNA of the CDR3: TGTGCCAGCAGTGAATCTAGCGGGAGGGCCAGAAATGAGCAGTTCTTC. As protein: CASSESSGRARNEQFF. This chain uses TRBV25-1 with TRBJ2-1; 12 bases are a match to TRBD2. The ends lost 1 base at V and 7 bases at J; junction bases unmatched: 5. The CDR3 sequence is 16 residues long. Germline V gives CDR1 MGHDK, CDR2 SYGVNS.